This TCR beta chain is from a study of blood T cell repertoires in COVID-19 (dated by TCRdb to about 2020). For the wider study: The collaborator samples originated in the United States, Italy and Spain and spanned the acute and convalescent phases of COVID-19. Where available, HLA class I and class II types were obtained from metadata supplied by the sample provider rather than from assay-based typing. Subjects who had been exposed to COVID-19, were actively infected with it, or had recovered from it provided the deeply sampled blood TCRbeta repertoires that made up the dataset. Samples were obtained from the ongoing ImmuneRACE study (first 160 participants) and from over 1,000 subjects provided by 6 global collaborators. The material from the prospective study consisted of cDNA or gDNA derived from T cells, B-cell-depleted T cells, or PBMCs. A freely available public database, intended as a resource for researchers studying the immune response to SARS-CoV-2, is where the repertoires were released. Nearly every sample came with metadata listing a de-identified subject ID, COVID-19 status, age in years and sex.

A distance of 3 bases separates the germline ends of V and J, which lose 1 base and 3 bases respectively. Including the terminal cysteine and phenylalanine, the CDR3 comprises 13 residues. The entry retains the CDR3 DNA only, 39 bases that are in frame from base 1. CDR1 and CDR2 were assigned from the germline V gene as SGHAT and FQNNGV. The collaborating institutions used their own protocols to collect whole blood in K2EDTA tubes. For TCRbeta analysis, collaborators shipped samples as frozen whole blood, isolated PBMCs, or DNA extracted from either of those sample types. TCRbeta CDR3 regions were amplified from genomic DNA using the immunoSEQ Assay, a bias-controlled multiplex PCR. The published analysis was carried out like this. Nucleated cell counts per sample were estimated from amplification of reference gene primers within the assay. Sequence reads were collapsed and filtered to measure the absolute abundance of every unique TCRbeta CDR3 rearrangement. For each sample, productive Simpson clonality was calculated as the square root of Simpson's diversity index over productive rearrangements. Entries here come from immuneACCESS through TCRdb and include only in-frame sequences with V and J called. Some clones fail to appear in such tables; in the studies checked, an unresolved V gene covers under half of the shortfall, and the cause of the remainder is unknown. That table is the source of V, J and clone size, and D and trimming were worked out from the DNA. Here the sample has some 110,000 clones; less than 90% occur a single time. The ten largest make up approximately 5% of the sample.

Regarding this clone: Its antigen specificity is not known. The input lacks base qualities; no much larger clone sits a single base away.

The study at large found these results: How much clinical and demographic metadata was included differed by source and by participant, and the metadata was provided uncurated.

Specimen: peripheral blood. The V gene is TRBV11-2 and the J gene is TRBJ2-2; too little of a D gene remains to name it. This receptor was obtained from a human donor in a cohort sampled during active COVID-19. The sequence in DNA is TGTGCCAGCAGCTTAGTATACACCGGGGAGCTGTTTTTT. Translation gives CASSLVYTGELFF.